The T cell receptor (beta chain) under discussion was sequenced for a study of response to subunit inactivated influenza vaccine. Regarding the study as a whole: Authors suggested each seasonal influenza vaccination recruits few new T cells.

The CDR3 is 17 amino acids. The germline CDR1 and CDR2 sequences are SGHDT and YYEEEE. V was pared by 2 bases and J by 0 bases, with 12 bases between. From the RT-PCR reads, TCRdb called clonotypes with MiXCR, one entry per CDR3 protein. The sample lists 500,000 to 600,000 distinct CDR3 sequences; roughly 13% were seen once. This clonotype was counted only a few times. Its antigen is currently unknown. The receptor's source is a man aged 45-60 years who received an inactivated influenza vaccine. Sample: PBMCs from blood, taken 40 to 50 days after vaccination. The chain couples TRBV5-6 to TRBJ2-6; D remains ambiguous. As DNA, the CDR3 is TGTGCCAGCAGCTTACTTGCCCTGCTCTCTGGGGCCAACGTCCTGACTTTC. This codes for CASSLLALLSGANVLTF.